Listed below are T cell receptor beta chains from one sample, sequenced in a study of T cell responses to AZD1222 COVID-19 vaccine. The assay was immunoSEQ multiplex PCR, and TCRdb's table has in-frame clones only and misses some. This sample has about 180,000 clones, with around nine tenths found just once. Sample: peripheral blood, taken 28 days after the second AZD1222 dose. These receptor sequences come from an adult who received the AZD1222 COVID-19 vaccine. CDR3s include the opening cysteine and the closing phenylalanine or tryptophan. The D gene is left open where the match is weak. Clone size appears in some rows only: once, few, many, or a class for an expanded clone.

>NA|NA|TRBJ2-3|TRBV12-3/TRBV12-4
CASSSPGTDTQYF
TGTGCCAGCAGTTCCCCCGGCACAGATACGCAGTATTTT
>once|TRBD1|TRBJ1-1|TRBV5-1
CASSEQGGNTEAFF
TGCGCCAGCAGCGAACAGGGGGGGAACACTGAAGCTTTCTTT
>NA|NA|TRBJ1-4|TRBV6-7
CASSTGTTNEKLFF
TGTGCCAGCAGTACAGGGACAACTAATGAAAAACTGTTTTTT
>NA|NA|TRBJ2-1|TRBV7-5
CARSPAPSGAYNEQFF
TGTGCCAGAAGCCCGGCTCCTAGCGGTGCCTACAATGAGCAGTTCTTC
>NA|TRBD2|TRBJ2-1|TRBV6-4
CASSAARTSVNEQFF
TGTGCCAGCAGTGCCGCCCGGACTAGCGTGAATGAGCAGTTCTTC
>once|NA|TRBJ2-1|TRBV19
CASSMGYYNEQFF
TGTGCCAGTAGTATGGGCTACTACAATGAGCAGTTCTTC
>NA|TRBD1|TRBJ2-7|TRBV3-1/TRBV3-2
CASSQTDRGWDEQYF
TGTGCCAGCAGCCAGACGGACAGGGGATGGGACGAGCAGTACTTC
>NA|NA|TRBJ2-5|TRBV5-6
CASSLTNQETQYF
TGTGCCAGCAGCTTAACTAACCAAGAGACCCAGTACTTC
>NA|NA|TRBJ2-3|TRBV3-1/TRBV3-2
CASSPVGGGTDTQYF
TGTGCCAGCAGCCCAGTCGGTGGGGGCACAGATACGCAGTATTTT
>NA|TRBD1|TRBJ2-1|TRBV15
CATSRDRGFDEQFF
TGTGCCACCAGCAGGGACAGGGGGTTCGATGAGCAGTTCTTC
>NA|NA|TRBJ1-5|TRBV6-1
CASSDLAQPQHF
TGTGCCAGCAGTGATCTTGCGCAGCCCCAGCATTTT
>NA|NA|TRBJ2-3|TRBV7-9
CASSLDSRTDTQYF
TGTGCCAGCAGCCTTGATAGCAGGACAGATACGCAGTATTTT
>NA|TRBD1|TRBJ2-7|TRBV4-2
CASSQDGQGWNEQYF
TGTGCCAGCAGCCAAGATGGACAGGGGTGGAACGAGCAGTACTTC
>NA|TRBD2|TRBJ2-7|TRBV28
CATMTSGSSHEQYF
TGTGCCACCATGACTAGCGGGAGCTCCCACGAGCAGTACTTC
>NA|NA|TRBJ1-5|TRBV5-1
CASSLGGGNQPQHF
TGCGCCAGCAGCTTGGGGGGCGGCAATCAGCCCCAGCATTTT
>NA|NA|TRBJ1-6|TRBV3-1/TRBV3-2
CASSPGGNSPLHF
TGTGCCAGCAGTCCCGGGGGGAATTCACCCCTCCACTTT
>NA|NA|TRBJ2-1|TRBV21-1
CASSKDLTQSYNEQFF
TGTGCCAGCAGCAAAGACTTAACCCAATCCTACAATGAGCAGTTCTTC
>NA|TRBD1|TRBJ1-2|TRBV5-1
CASSQGQGDGYTF
TGCGCCAGCAGCCAGGGACAGGGAGATGGCTACACCTTC
>NA|TRBD1|TRBJ2-7|TRBV4-3
CASSHGEPGQGVNYEQYF
TGCGCCAGCAGCCACGGAGAACCGGGACAGGGGGTAAACTACGAGCAGTACTTC
>NA|NA|TRBJ2-2|TRBV24-1
CATSDIDRPNTGELFF
TGTGCCACCAGTGACATCGACAGGCCGAACACCGGGGAGCTGTTTTTT
>NA|TRBD2|TRBJ2-3|TRBV7-8
CASSLTSGARDTQYF
TGTGCCAGCAGCTTGACTAGCGGGGCCCGAGATACGCAGTATTTT
>once|TRBD2|TRBJ2-7|TRBV9
CASSPRGTTYEQYF
TGTGCCAGCAGCCCTCGGGGGACTACCTACGAGCAGTACTTC
>NA|TRBD1|TRBJ1-5|TRBV19
CASSHKTGKSNQPQHF
TGTGCCAGTAGCCATAAGACAGGGAAAAGCAATCAGCCCCAGCATTTT
>NA|TRBD1|TRBJ2-7|TRBV7-9
CASSAGTDYEQYF
TGTGCCAGCAGCGCCGGGACAGACTACGAGCAGTACTTC
>NA|TRBD1|TRBJ1-2|TRBV27
CASSLSLLSQGEGGYTF
TGTGCCAGCAGTTTATCGCTGTTGTCACAGGGGGAAGGGGGCTACACCTTC
>NA|NA|TRBJ1-5|TRBV7-9
CASSQRADQPQHF
TGTGCCAGCAGCCAACGGGCGGATCAGCCCCAGCATTTT
>NA|NA|TRBJ1-6|TRBV7-2
CASSIDASSYNSPLHF
TGTGCCAGCAGCATCGACGCGAGCTCCTATAATTCACCCCTCCACTTT
>NA|TRBD1|TRBJ2-7|TRBV28
CASSLPTGVGLEQYF
TGTGCCAGCAGTTTACCTACAGGGGTGGGCCTCGAGCAGTACTTC
>NA|TRBD1|TRBJ1-4|TRBV7-8
CASSLGGGRREKLFF
TGTGCCAGCAGCCTAGGAGGGGGCCGGCGGGAAAAACTGTTTTTT
>NA|TRBD2|TRBJ2-2|TRBV6-5
CASSYSRGVDTGELFF
TGTGCCAGCAGTTACTCGCGGGGGGTGGACACCGGGGAGCTGTTTTTT
>NA|NA|TRBJ2-2|TRBV3-1/TRBV3-2
CASSPWTLNTGELFF
TGTGCCAGCAGCCCCTGGACCCTAAACACCGGGGAGCTGTTTTTT